Listed below are T cell receptor beta chains from one sample, sequenced in a study of T-cell reconstitution after alpha-beta-depleted transplantation in children. TCRdb re-analysed the PCR reads in MiXCR, keeping a single row per CDR3 protein. The repertoire holds 240,000 or so distinct CDR3 sequences, with 12% as singletons. The material sequenced was PBMCs from the stem cell graft donor, taken from the stem cell graft. All receptors derive from a human donor who donated a stem cell graft to a child with acute lymphoblastic leukemia. CDR3s include the opening cysteine and the closing phenylalanine or tryptophan. D genes are given only for firm matches. Part of the rows lack a size; the others show once, few, many or a class for expanded clones.

v_call: TRBV7-8; d_call: TRBD2; clone_size: many; j_call: TRBJ2-1; cdr3_nt: TGTGCCAGCACGTCGGGGAGCGGGAGGCTGATGAGGCAGTTCTTC; cdr3_aa: CASTSGSGRLMRQFF
v_call: TRBV28; d_call: NA; clone_size: many; j_call: TRBJ1-2; cdr3_nt: TGTGCCAGCAGTCCCTACTTGAACTATGGCTACACCTTC; cdr3_aa: CASSPYLNYGYTF
v_call: TRBV7-9; d_call: NA; clone_size: NA; j_call: TRBJ2-3; cdr3_nt: TGTGCCAGCAGCCGCAGGGTGATCCCAGATACGCAGTATTTT; cdr3_aa: CASSRRVIPDTQYF
v_call: TRBV6-1; d_call: TRBD1; clone_size: many; j_call: TRBJ2-7; cdr3_nt: TGTGCCAGCACCACCATCGACAGGGACCACGAGCAGTACTTC; cdr3_aa: CASTTIDRDHEQYF
v_call: TRBV4-3; d_call: NA; clone_size: many; j_call: TRBJ2-2; cdr3_nt: TGCGCCAGCAGCCAAGACTCCCGGGCCGGGGAGCTGTTTTTT; cdr3_aa: CASSQDSRAGELFF
v_call: TRBV28; d_call: NA; clone_size: many; j_call: TRBJ2-3; cdr3_nt: TGTGCCAGCAGTTTCCTAGGGGCCACAGATACGCAGTATTTT; cdr3_aa: CASSFLGATDTQYF
v_call: TRBV20-1; d_call: TRBD2; clone_size: many; j_call: TRBJ2-1; cdr3_nt: TGCAGTGCTAGAATAGCGGGAGGGTCCTTTAATGAGCAGTTCTTC; cdr3_aa: CSARIAGGSFNEQFF
v_call: TRBV14; d_call: TRBD2; clone_size: many; j_call: TRBJ2-1; cdr3_nt: TGTGCCAGCAGGGCGACTAGCGACTCCTACAATGAGCAGTTCTTC; cdr3_aa: CASRATSDSYNEQFF
v_call: TRBV12-3/TRBV12-4; d_call: NA; clone_size: many; j_call: TRBJ1-2; cdr3_nt: TGTGCCAGCAGTTTAGAACGCAAGCTTGGCTACACCTTC; cdr3_aa: CASSLERKLGYTF
v_call: TRBV20-1; d_call: NA; clone_size: few; j_call: TRBJ2-7; cdr3_nt: TGCAGTGCTAACCCACCTTACCGGGATCTCCGCTACGAGCAGTACTTC; cdr3_aa: CSANPPYRDLRYEQYF
v_call: TRBV6-6; d_call: NA; clone_size: many; j_call: TRBJ1-6; cdr3_nt: TGTGCCAGCACTTTGATTGGGAATTCACCCCTCCACTTT; cdr3_aa: CASTLIGNSPLHF
v_call: TRBV5-4; d_call: NA; clone_size: many; j_call: TRBJ1-1; cdr3_nt: TGTGCCAGCAGCCGGAGTAGGAGGACTGAAGCTTTCTTT; cdr3_aa: CASSRSRRTEAFF
v_call: TRBV6-5; d_call: NA; clone_size: many; j_call: TRBJ1-4; cdr3_nt: TGTGCCAGCAGTTGGAAAAAGGAGAATGAAAAACTGTTTTTT; cdr3_aa: CASSWKKENEKLFF
v_call: TRBV12-3/TRBV12-4; d_call: NA; clone_size: many; j_call: TRBJ1-5; cdr3_nt: TGTGCCAGCAAACAGCCAGATCAGCCCCAGCATTTT; cdr3_aa: CASKQPDQPQHF
v_call: TRBV28; d_call: TRBD2; clone_size: many; j_call: TRBJ2-2; cdr3_nt: TGTGCCAGCAGTGCACGGAGCGGGGTGAACACCGGGGAGCTGTTTTTT; cdr3_aa: CASSARSGVNTGELFF
v_call: TRBV7-2; d_call: NA; clone_size: many; j_call: TRBJ2-1; cdr3_nt: TGTGCCAGCAGCGCCGCGACAGGTAATGAGCAGTTCTTC; cdr3_aa: CASSAATGNEQFF
v_call: TRBV12-3/TRBV12-4; d_call: TRBD2; clone_size: many; j_call: TRBJ2-1; cdr3_nt: TGTGCCAGCAGCAGGACTAGCGGCTACAATGAGCAGTTCTTC; cdr3_aa: CASSRTSGYNEQFF
v_call: TRBV20-1; d_call: NA; clone_size: many; j_call: TRBJ2-3; cdr3_nt: TGCAGTGCTAGCGCTAGTGACTCCACAGATACGCAGTATTTT; cdr3_aa: CSASASDSTDTQYF
v_call: TRBV7-8; d_call: NA; clone_size: many; j_call: TRBJ2-3; cdr3_nt: TGTGCCAGCAGCTTAGCGATGAGGACCGGAGAGGGAGATACGCAGTATTTT; cdr3_aa: CASSLAMRTGEGDTQYF
v_call: TRBV20-1; d_call: TRBD2; clone_size: many; j_call: TRBJ2-1; cdr3_nt: TGCAGTGCTAGAGATATTAGCGGGCAGACCCTCAATGAGCAGTTCTTC; cdr3_aa: CSARDISGQTLNEQFF
v_call: TRBV12-3/TRBV12-4; d_call: TRBD1; clone_size: many; j_call: TRBJ1-1; cdr3_nt: TGTGCCAGCAGTCTTGCCCTGACAGGGAGGGCTGAAGCTTTCTTT; cdr3_aa: CASSLALTGRAEAFF
v_call: TRBV24-1; d_call: TRBD2; clone_size: many; j_call: TRBJ2-3; cdr3_nt: TGTGCCACCAGTGATCGATCTACAAAAAGCGGGGGCCCAGATACGCAGTATTTT; cdr3_aa: CATSDRSTKSGGPDTQYF
v_call: TRBV28; d_call: NA; clone_size: many; j_call: TRBJ1-2; cdr3_nt: TGTGCCAGCAGTCGCCCTGCACTGGGCTATGGCTACACCTTC; cdr3_aa: CASSRPALGYGYTF
v_call: TRBV10-3; d_call: TRBD2; clone_size: few; j_call: TRBJ2-3; cdr3_nt: TGTGCCATCAGTGAGTCGGCGGGGGGGCCAAATACGCAGTATTTT; cdr3_aa: CAISESAGGPNTQYF
v_call: TRBV20-1; d_call: TRBD1; clone_size: many; j_call: TRBJ1-5; cdr3_nt: TGCAGTGCAGGGACAGGGAGTCAGCCCCAGCATTTT; cdr3_aa: CSAGTGSQPQHF
v_call: TRBV5-1; d_call: NA; clone_size: many; j_call: TRBJ2-7; cdr3_nt: TGCGCCAGCAGCTCGACCCTTCGCGAGCAGTACTTC; cdr3_aa: CASSSTLREQYF
v_call: TRBV7-8; d_call: NA; clone_size: NA; j_call: TRBJ2-7; cdr3_nt: TGTGCCAGCAGCTTAGATGCAGGCTACTTCTCCTACGAGCAGTACTTC; cdr3_aa: CASSLDAGYFSYEQYF
v_call: TRBV12-3/TRBV12-4; d_call: NA; clone_size: many; j_call: TRBJ1-1; cdr3_nt: TGTGCCAGTGGCAGTACATCGAACACTGAAGCTTTCTTT; cdr3_aa: CASGSTSNTEAFF
v_call: TRBV5-1; d_call: NA; clone_size: many; j_call: TRBJ2-7; cdr3_nt: TGCGCCAGCAGCCCCCGCCCAAATCCTTCGGGTGAGCAGTACTTC; cdr3_aa: CASSPRPNPSGEQYF
v_call: TRBV28; d_call: TRBD2; clone_size: NA; j_call: TRBJ2-3; cdr3_nt: TGTGCCAGCAGTTCTTCCACCCTCGGGACAGGGCATACTAGCGGGGGAAGCACAGATACGCAGTATTTT; cdr3_aa: CASSSSTLGTGHTSGGSTDTQYF
v_call: TRBV19; d_call: NA; clone_size: few; j_call: TRBJ2-7; cdr3_nt: TGTGCCAGTAGGCCGATCCCAAGCTCCTACGAGCAGTACTTC; cdr3_aa: CASRPIPSSYEQYF